Listed below are T cell receptor beta chains from one sample, sequenced in a study of OX40 agonist ivuxolimab in advanced cancers. TCRdb keeps only in-frame clones here, not all; method: immunoSEQ multiplex PCR. The table includes about 50,000 clones, approximately 95% detected once. The material sequenced was CD4+ or CD8+ T cells sorted from blood, taken in a trial of the OX40 agonist ivuxolimab. The receptors were gathered from an adult with an advanced solid tumor such as melanoma, head and neck, liver or kidney cancer. CDR3s include the opening cysteine and the closing phenylalanine or tryptophan. The D gene is left open where the match is weak. The size of a clone is reported for some rows only, either as once, few or many, or as a class for expanded clones.

D,J,V,size,CDR3,DNA
NA,TRBJ2-3,TRBV27,many,CASSLLVSGGISTDTQYF,TGTGCCAGCAGTTTATTAGTAAGTGGCGGTATAAGCACAGATACGCAGTATTTT
TRBD2,TRBJ2-1,TRBV27,NA,CASSWAGEGNNEQFF,TGTGCCAGCAGTTGGGCGGGGGAGGGAAACAATGAGCAGTTCTTC
NA,TRBJ2-7,TRBV27,NA,CASSGSYEQYF,TGTGCCAGCAGCGGGTCCTACGAGCAGTACTTC
NA,TRBJ2-7,TRBV6-5,NA,CASSAHSSYEQYF,TGTGCCAGCAGTGCTCACAGCTCCTACGAGCAGTACTTC
TRBD2,TRBJ2-1,TRBV28,NA,CASSSRLAGLYNEQFF,TGTGCCAGCAGTTCACGACTAGCGGGACTCTACAATGAGCAGTTCTTC
TRBD1,TRBJ1-2,TRBV2,NA,CASSDLRTGYSPFLFGYTF,TGTGCCAGCAGTGACTTGAGGACAGGGTACAGCCCATTTCTATTCGGCTACACCTTC
NA,TRBJ2-5,TRBV6-1,NA,CASSDYGSRETQYF,TGTGCCAGCAGTGATTACGGCAGCCGCGAGACCCAGTACTTC
TRBD1,TRBJ2-7,TRBV7-8,NA,CASSSFGTGGTEQYF,TGTGCCAGCAGCTCATTCGGGACAGGGGGCACCGAGCAGTACTTC
NA,TRBJ2-7,TRBV7-8,NA,CASSSPRSGPNSYEQYF,TGTGCCAGCAGCTCCCCGCGGAGCGGACCTAACTCCTACGAGCAGTACTTC
NA,TRBJ2-1,TRBV5-8,NA,CASSLNPQEQFF,TGTGCCAGCAGCCTAAACCCTCAGGAGCAGTTCTTC
TRBD2,TRBJ2-7,TRBV2,NA,CASRIPAGRSYEQYF,TGTGCCAGCAGGATCCCAGCGGGACGCTCCTACGAGCAGTACTTC
TRBD2,TRBJ2-3,TRBV27,NA,CASSLISGLGTDTQYF,TGTGCCAGCAGTTTAATCTCGGGACTAGGCACAGATACGCAGTATTTT
NA,TRBJ2-3,TRBV14,NA,CASSQDWTDTQYF,TGTGCCAGCAGCCAAGATTGGACAGATACGCAGTATTTT
NA,TRBJ2-7,TRBV6-5,NA,CASSTRTHYPYEQYF,TGTGCCAGCAGTACCCGGACCCATTACCCGTACGAGCAGTACTTC
TRBD1,TRBJ1-1,TRBV6-5,NA,CASSYQGDTEAFF,TGTGCCAGCAGTTATCAGGGGGACACTGAAGCTTTCTTT
NA,TRBJ2-1,TRBV28,NA,CASSPGSYNEQFF,TGTGCCAGCAGTCCCGGTTCCTACAATGAGCAGTTCTTC
TRBD2,TRBJ2-7,TRBV6-5,NA,CASSHGLALYEQYF,TGTGCCAGCAGCCATGGACTAGCGTTATACGAGCAGTACTTC
NA,TRBJ2-7,TRBV11-2,NA,CASSLQGRGPGYEQYF,TGTGCCAGCAGCCTACAAGGTCGGGGTCCGGGATACGAGCAGTACTTC
NA,TRBJ2-1,TRBV4-3,NA,CASSQVGFNFNEQFF,TGCGCCAGCAGCCAAGTTGGTTTCAACTTCAATGAGCAGTTCTTC
NA,TRBJ1-5,TRBV28,NA,CASSESTETSNQPQHF,TGTGCCAGCAGTGAATCGACCGAAACCAGCAATCAGCCCCAGCATTTT
NA,TRBJ2-5,TRBV28,NA,CASTRGAGTQYF,TGTGCCAGCACTCGGGGGGCCGGGACCCAGTACTTC
NA,TRBJ2-1,TRBV5-1,NA,CASSLAAGGGNEQFF,TGCGCCAGCAGCTTGGCGGCAGGGGGAGGCAATGAGCAGTTCTTC
TRBD2,TRBJ2-1,TRBV5-3,NA,CARSLVEPSGSPEQFF,TGTGCCAGAAGCTTGGTTGAGCCTAGCGGGAGTCCCGAGCAGTTCTTC
TRBD1,TRBJ1-5,TRBV27,medium-sized,CATQTGADNQPQHF,TGTGCCACACAGACAGGGGCGGACAATCAGCCCCAGCATTTT
NA,TRBJ2-2,TRBV6-5,NA,CASSYSFGGELFF,TGTGCCAGCAGTTACAGCTTCGGCGGGGAGCTGTTTTTT
TRBD2,TRBJ2-3,TRBV19,NA,CASSIRLAAGPDTQYF,TGTGCCAGTAGTATTAGGCTAGCGGCCGGCCCAGATACGCAGTATTTT
TRBD1,TRBJ2-7,TRBV28,NA,CASRTPGTGGEQYF,TGTGCCAGCAGAACTCCCGGGACAGGGGGAGAGCAGTACTTC
TRBD1,TRBJ2-5,TRBV28,NA,CASRETGLETQYF,TGTGCCAGCAGGGAGACAGGGCTAGAGACCCAGTACTTC
NA,TRBJ2-2,TRBV18,NA,CASSPPATGELFF,TGTGCCAGCTCACCACCGGCCACCGGGGAGCTGTTTTTT
NA,TRBJ2-3,TRBV30,NA,CAWSQGLITDTQYF,TGTGCCTGGAGCCAGGGACTTATCACAGATACGCAGTATTTT
NA,TRBJ2-3,TRBV4-3,NA,CASSQGQGESSTDTQYF,TGCGCCAGCAGCCAAGGGCAGGGAGAATCCAGCACAGATACGCAGTATTTT
NA,TRBJ2-1,TRBV7-9,NA,CASRYPFEGGATNEQFF,TGTGCCAGCAGATATCCGTTCGAGGGCGGAGCTACGAATGAGCAGTTCTTC
NA,TRBJ2-5,TRBV14,NA,CASSQRSVLQGNLETQYF,TGTGCCAGCAGCCAACGAAGTGTTCTGCAGGGGAATTTGGAGACCCAGTACTTC
NA,TRBJ2-3,TRBV27,NA,CASKVWDRAADTQYF,TGTGCCAGCAAGGTCTGGGATAGGGCTGCAGATACGCAGTATTTT
TRBD1,TRBJ1-1,TRBV9,NA,CASSVGSGGTEAFF,TGTGCCAGCAGCGTAGGTTCAGGGGGGACTGAAGCTTTCTTT
TRBD2,TRBJ2-5,TRBV5-8,once,CASRKSPGLAGQETQYF,TGTGCCAGCAGAAAAAGCCCCGGGCTAGCGGGGCAAGAGACCCAGTACTTC
NA,TRBJ2-7,TRBV30,NA,CAWSERGWSYEQYF,TGTGCCTGGAGTGAAAGGGGTTGGTCCTACGAGCAGTACTTC
NA,TRBJ2-3,TRBV6-5,once,CASSYSSGIDRDTQYF,TGTGCCAGCAGTTACTCGTCCGGGATCGACAGAGATACGCAGTATTTT
NA,TRBJ2-5,TRBV19,NA,CASSNRDWQETQYF,TGTGCCAGTAGTAACCGGGACTGGCAAGAGACCCAGTACTTC
TRBD1,TRBJ2-1,TRBV11-2,NA,CASSVQGDEQFF,TGTGCCAGCAGCGTCCAGGGGGATGAGCAGTTCTTC
TRBD2,TRBJ2-5,TRBV4-1,NA,CASSQVGTSGPASQYF,TGCGCCAGCAGCCAAGTAGGCACTAGCGGGCCAGCGTCCCAGTACTTC
TRBD1,TRBJ2-7,TRBV5-1,NA,CASSPWTGGSYEQYF,TGCGCCAGCAGCCCTTGGACAGGGGGCTCCTACGAGCAGTACTTC
TRBD1,TRBJ1-1,TRBV19,NA,CASSNRDRGTNTEAFF,TGTGCCAGTAGTAACCGGGACAGGGGGACGAACACTGAAGCTTTCTTT
TRBD1,TRBJ2-7,TRBV6-5,NA,CASRGLGGAYEQYF,TGTGCCAGCAGGGGTTTAGGGGGCGCCTACGAGCAGTACTTC
NA,TRBJ2-1,TRBV28,NA,CASLIGQSSYNEQFF,TGTGCCAGCTTGATCGGGCAAAGCTCCTACAATGAGCAGTTCTTC
NA,TRBJ2-7,TRBV28,NA,CASSLSQNYEQYF,TGTGCCAGCAGTTTAAGCCAGAACTACGAGCAGTACTTC
TRBD2,TRBJ2-1,TRBV5-6,NA,CASSLPSLAGVGNEQFF,TGTGCCAGCAGCTTGCCCTCTCTAGCGGGAGTGGGGAATGAGCAGTTCTTC
TRBD1,TRBJ2-7,TRBV28,NA,CASTPTGGGYEQYF,TGTGCCAGCACCCCGACAGGGGGCGGCTACGAGCAGTACTTC
NA,TRBJ2-7,TRBV27,NA,CASGDSLLNEQYF,TGTGCCAGCGGGGATAGTCTTCTAAACGAGCAGTACTTC
NA,TRBJ2-7,TRBV14,NA,CASSQGALYEQYF,TGTGCCAGCAGCCAAGGGGCCCTCTACGAGCAGTACTTC
TRBD2,TRBJ2-7,TRBV19,NA,CASSIGPSGLSYEQYF,TGTGCCAGTAGTATAGGTCCTAGCGGGCTCTCCTACGAGCAGTACTTC
TRBD1,TRBJ1-2,TRBV29-1,NA,CSVPRDRGLTNYGYTF,TGCAGCGTTCCCCGGGACAGGGGGCTGACTAACTATGGCTACACCTTC
NA,TRBJ2-1,TRBV9,NA,CASSVVSSEQFF,TGTGCCAGCAGCGTAGTAAGTAGTGAGCAGTTCTTC
TRBD2,TRBJ2-1,TRBV9,NA,CASSVHGEGTSGYNEQFF,TGTGCCAGCAGCGTCCACGGGGAAGGGACTAGCGGGTACAATGAGCAGTTCTTC
TRBD2,TRBJ2-7,TRBV5-1,once,CASSLAGGPGEQYF,TGCGCCAGCAGCTTGGCGGGAGGGCCGGGGGAGCAGTACTTC
NA,TRBJ2-1,TRBV19,NA,CASSIFWGNYNEQFF,TGTGCCAGTAGTATTTTTTGGGGAAACTACAATGAGCAGTTCTTC
TRBD2,TRBJ2-7,TRBV9,NA,CASSALTSGVEQYF,TGTGCCAGCAGCGCCCTGACTAGCGGGGTCGAGCAGTACTTC
TRBD1,TRBJ2-7,TRBV29-1,NA,CSVERTGGPYEQYF,TGCAGCGTTGAGAGGACAGGGGGCCCCTACGAGCAGTACTTC